This TCR beta chain stems from a study of blood T cell repertoires in COVID-19. The germline V and J ends were trimmed by 4 bases and 4 bases, with 17 bases remaining between them. The CDR3 covers 15 residues. The germline V gene has CDR1 SGHNT and CDR2 YYREEE (reference sequence). The table came from immunoSEQ multiplex PCR; TCRdb's copy has only in-frame clones and leaves some out. Of 150,000 to 200,000 clones listed, around 86% are singletons. The source material was peripheral blood. This chain joins TRBV5-4 and TRBJ1-2; a possible D gene is TRBD1 (6 bases). This TCR was recovered from a man aged 40-50 years with acute or convalescent COVID-19. The CDR3 region is CASSLSTGGFYGYTF. In DNA, the CDR3 is TGTGCCAGCAGCCTATCGACAGGAGGATTCTATGGCTACACCTTC.